Shown below are 10 T cell receptor beta chains from a single sample sequenced in a study of cytomegalovirus exposure and HLA in healthy donors. PCR used 60 Vbeta primers and 13 Jbeta primers. This table comes from immunoSEQ multiplex PCR, and its TCRdb copy is limited to in-frame clones, with some not included. The sample yields a few hundred thousand clones, about 90% seen once. The sequenced sample consisted of PBMCs. Receptor source: a woman aged 18-30 years in good health and CMV-seronegative.

The chain recombines TRBV14 with TRBJ1-1; 7 bases agree with TRBD1. The J segment lost 4 bases and the V segment lost 4 bases, leaving 9 bases of the junction unmatched. Germline loops: CDR1 SGHDN, CDR2 FVKESK. CDR3 length: 15 residues. CDR3 region: CASSPGQYRGTEAFF. In DNA form, the CDR3 reads TGTGCCAGCAGCCCTGGACAGTACAGGGGCACTGAAGCTTTCTTT. The full variable domain, in which reference TRBV14 and TRBJ1-1 provide the parts outside the CDR3, is EAGVTQFPSHSVIEKGQTVTLRCDPISGHDNLYWYRRVMGKEIKFLLHFVKESKQDESGMPNNRFLAERTGGTYSTLKVQPAELEDSGVYFCASSPGQYRGTEAFFGQGTRLTVV.

The V and J genes are TRBV7-2 and TRBJ2-5; 10 nucleotides line up with TRBD2. The V gene end was trimmed by 5 bases and the J gene end by 4 bases; junction bases not matched to a gene: 7. CDR3 size: 15 residues. Germline lookup yields CDR1 SGHTA and CDR2 FQGNSA. CDR3 nucleotide sequence: TGTGCCAGCAGCAAAAAAGCGGGGGGGCCAGAGACCCAGTACTTC. Its protein product is CASSKKAGGPETQYF.

This chain joins TRBV7-8 and TRBJ1-4, with D unclear. Per germline, CDR1 SGHVS and CDR2 FQNEAQ. The CDR3 is made up of 15 amino acids. V dropped 1 base and J dropped 0 bases, with 6 bases sitting between them. The DNA for the CDR3 is TGTGCCAGCAGCTTAGAATCTGCAACTAATGAAAAACTGTTTTTT. Translation: CASSLESATNEKLFF. The whole variable domain, remainder taken from reference TRBV7-8 and TRBJ1-4, is GAGVSQSPRYKVAKRGQDVALRCDPISGHVSLFWYQQALGQGPEFLTYFQNEAQLDKSGLPSDRFFAERPEGSVSTLKIQRTQQEDSAVYLCASSLESATNEKLFFGSGTQLSVL.

The rearrangement joins TRBV7-7 to TRBJ2-1, with D possibly matching TRBD2 (5 bases). Trimming cost V 4 bases and J 15 bases, with 19 bases left between them. The V gene's germline CDR1 is SSHAT and CDR2 FNYEAQ (reference sequence). The CDR3 sequence is 13 residues long. CDR3 nucleotide sequence: TGTGCCAGCAGCTCAACACTAGAGAACGCCGCGTTCTTC. Translated: CASSSTLENAAFF.

The CDR3 sequence: CASSKEGGGSMKESSRNTGELFF. The CDR3 nucleotides read TGTGCCAGCAGCAAAGAGGGGGGCGGGAGCATGAAAGAGAGTTCTAGGAACACCGGGGAGCTGTTTTTT. V gene TRBV21-1 combines with J gene TRBJ2-2; TRBD2 reflects the table's D call only, with no check against the DNA. TRBV21-1 is listed as a pseudogene. This CDR3 is 23 amino acids long.

The J gene is TRBJ2-1, the V gene TRBV9; D gene uncertain. Germline V CDR1 and CDR2: SGDLS, YYNGEE. The CDR3 is 15 residues long. The ends were cut back, 2 bases at V and 5 bases at J, with 14 bases in the middle. The CDR3 region is CASSVSPIPNNEQFF. The CDR3 DNA sequence: TGTGCCAGCAGCGTTTCTCCTATACCCAACAATGAGCAGTTCTTC.

The chain combines TRBV9 with TRBJ2-7; the match to TRBD1 covers 8 bases. V trimming: 4 bases; J trimming: 6 bases; junction bases outside the gene matches: 6. The CDR3 has 13 residues. CDR1 and CDR2 (germline): SGDLS, YYNGEE. The CDR3 sequence: CASSHDRGGEQYF. The DNA of the CDR3 is TGTGCCAGCAGCCACGACAGGGGAGGCGAGCAGTACTTC.

This chain uses TRBV5-1 with TRBJ2-3, with 13 bases identical to TRBD2. Per the germline V gene, CDR1 is SGHRS and CDR2 is YFSETQ. The CDR3 is 19 amino acids. The junction had 13 bases not matched to a gene; V was cut back by 3 bases and J by 3 bases. The CDR3 nucleotides are TGCGCCAGCAGCTCCAGGCCCACTAGCGGGGGGGCGGTGACAGATACGCAGTATTTT. Translating it yields CASSSRPTSGGAVTDTQYF.

The J gene is TRBJ2-7, the V gene TRBV9; 7 bases agree with TRBD2. The CDR3 runs 13 residues. V was clipped by 3 bases and J by 1 base; unmatched bases: 1. Per the germline V gene, CDR1 is SGDLS and CDR2 is YYNGEE. The CDR3 here is CASSGGGSYEQYF. CDR3 nucleotide sequence: TGTGCCAGCAGCGGCGGGGGATCCTACGAGCAGTACTTC.

The chain joins TRBV7-3 to TRBJ1-2; 9 bases line up with TRBD1. Germline V gives CDR1 SGHTA, CDR2 FQGTGA. The CDR3 covers 19 residues. Trimming took 5 bases from V and 8 from J; bases not matched to a gene: 24. CDR3 bases: TGTGCCAGCAGCCCCTACCTGGGGACAGGGAGTTCCCTTTCAACCGGCTACACCTTC. Protein: CASSPYLGTGSSLSTGYTF.